The 25 T cell receptor beta chains below were found in one sample sequenced in a study of spatial heterogeneity in lung cancer. This sample's time point: sample taken at primary tumor resection. Unsorted whole RNA of tumor, nontumor lung or frozen PBMC was sequenced. MiXCR, run by TCRdb on the 5' RACE reads, gives a single entry per CDR3 protein. Of about 92,000 distinct CDR3 sequences in the sample, roughly 12% are singletons; the top ten hold about 41%. The starting material was PBMCs, obtained at surgery. The source is a male donor with early-stage non-small cell lung cancer.

This clonotype was counted a few times. The chain joins TRBV2 to TRBJ2-7, with D possibly being TRBD2 (5 bases). CDR3 length: 11 residues. Germline CDR1 reads SNHLY; CDR2 reads FYNNEI. The V end was cut by 4 bases, the J end by 5 bases, with 6 bases between. CDR3 sequence (DNA): TGTGCCAGCAGTGTCGGGGACGAGCAGTACTTC. This codes for CASSVGDEQYF.

This clonotype has only a few counts. The gene calls are TRBV5-4 and TRBJ2-3; the match to TRBD1 covers 10 bases. J gave up 4 bases and V 3 bases, and 5 bases lay outside the gene matches. Germline CDR1 reads SGHNT; CDR2 reads YYREEE (reference sequence). The CDR3 length is 15 residues. CDR3: CASSSPGQGPDTQYF. The CDR3 DNA reads TGTGCCAGCAGCTCTCCGGGACAGGGGCCAGATACGCAGTATTTT.

The rearrangement links TRBV9 to TRBJ2-3, with D maybe TRBD1 (6 bases). In germline, CDR1 is SGDLS, CDR2 YYNGEE. The CDR3 loop spans 15 amino acids. With 0 bases removed from V and 6 bases from J, the gap between germline ends came to 14 bases. In DNA, the CDR3 is TGTGCCAGCAGCGTAGACTACAGGGCGGAGGATACGCAGTATTTT. Translating gives CASSVDYRAEDTQYF.

This clonotype was seen a few times. The V and J genes are TRBV28 and TRBJ2-5; no clear D. The germline V gene has CDR1 MDHEN and CDR2 SYDVKM. This CDR3 region has 13 residues. The germline V and J ends were trimmed by 3 bases and 4 bases, with 9 bases remaining between them. The CDR3 DNA reads as TGTGCCAGCAGTTTGGGTCAGTTAGAGACCCAGTACTTC. Amino acid sequence: CASSLGQLETQYF.

This chain uses TRBV7-8 with TRBJ2-1, with 9 nucleotides matching TRBD2. This CDR3 is built from 17 residues. Trimming cost V 0 bases and J 2 bases; bases outside gene matches: 5. Looked up from germline, CDR1 is SGHVS and CDR2 is FQNEAQ. CDR3 in DNA: TGTGCCAGCAGCTTAGCGCCGGGACTAGCCGCCTACAATGAGCAGTTCTTC. Encoded protein: CASSLAPGLAAYNEQFF.

This clonotype has a handful of counts. The rearrangement links TRBV6-1 to TRBJ1-1, with D unclear. V dropped 0 bases and J dropped 13 bases, with 18 bases sitting between them. CDR3 length: 14 amino acids. The V gene's germline CDR1 is MNHNS and CDR2 SASEGT. CDR3 DNA: TGTGCCAGCAGTGAAGCCATGATCATGTATTCGGGTTTCTTT. Translating gives CASSEAMIMYSGFF.

The table lists this clonotype with many counts. The chain links TRBV27 to TRBJ1-6, with 8 nucleotides matching TRBD1. From germline, CDR1 is MNHEY and CDR2 SMNVEV (reference sequence). The trim removed 3 bases at V and 7 bases at J, leaving 11 bases unmatched. This CDR3 comprises 17 residues. The CDR3 DNA sequence: TGTGCCAGCAGTTTTTCAAACAGGGGGGCCGGGAATTCACCCCTCCACTTT. As protein: CASSFSNRGAGNSPLHF.

The genes are TRBV19 and TRBJ2-1; 7 nucleotides agree with TRBD2. The CDR3 consists of 16 residues. The junction had 16 bases not matched to a gene; V was cut back by 6 bases and J by 8 bases. From germline, CDR1 is LNHDA and CDR2 SQIVND (reference sequence). The CDR3 loop is CASRKPLGREGDEQFF. The CDR3 bases are TGTGCCAGTAGAAAACCACTAGGGAGGGAGGGAGATGAGCAGTTCTTC.

For this clonotype: This clone may be a read error of a much larger clone one base away. The gene calls are TRBV5-1 and TRBJ2-3, with 9 nucleotides matching TRBD1. This CDR3 has 14 residues. Germline CDR1 is SGHRS and CDR2 is YFSETQ. The CDR3 DNA follows: TGCGCCGGCAGCCCGTGGACAGGGGCAGATACGCAGTATTTT. Protein: CAGSPWTGADTQYF.

This clonotype was observed at least ten times. The V gene is TRBV4-3, the J gene TRBJ2-7; 7 bases map to TRBD1. CDR3 size: 16 residues. V lost 4 bases and J lost 5; bases outside the gene matches: 14. CDR1 is LGHNA and CDR2 is YSLEER in the germline V gene. CDR3 sequence reads: CASSRTRTGVSDEQYF. DNA for the CDR3: TGCGCCAGCAGCCGAACGCGGACAGGAGTGTCTGACGAGCAGTACTTC.

This clonotype was seen ten or more times. The chain employs TRBV5-1 and TRBJ2-1; TRBD2 is a possible D gene (6 bases). The V end was cut by 4 bases, the J end by 3 bases, with 14 bases between. The CDR3 length is 15 residues. The germline V gene has CDR1 SGHRS and CDR2 YFSETQ. The CDR3 is CASSQGGEGYNEQFF. DNA for the CDR3: TGCGCCAGCAGCCAAGGCGGGGAAGGCTACAATGAGCAGTTCTTC. Using reference TRBV5-1 and TRBJ2-1 for the parts outside the CDR3, the full variable domain is KAGVTQTPRYLIKTRGQQVTLSCSPISGHRSVSWYQQTPGQGLQFLFEYFSETQRNKGNFPGRFSGRQFSNSRSEMNVSTLELGDSALYLCASSQGGEGYNEQFFGPGTRLTVL.

Only a few counts were recorded for this clonotype. V and J are TRBV29-1 and TRBJ1-2; D unresolved. The ends were cut back, 8 bases at V and 4 bases at J, with 14 bases in the middle. The germline V gene encodes CDR1 SQVTM and CDR2 ANQGSEA. This CDR3 is 12 amino acids long. The CDR3 nucleotides are TGCAGCATCTCAGAAAGCGGCTATGGCTACACCTTC. Its translation: CSISESGYGYTF.

This clonotype occurred a few times. The gene calls are TRBV30 and TRBJ2-5; D may be TRBD2 (6 bases). The CDR3 contains 17 residues. Trimming removed 1 base from V and 2 bases from J, with 20 bases in between. Germline lookup yields CDR1 GTSNPN and CDR2 SVGIG (reference sequence). The CDR3 DNA sequence: TGTGCCTGGAGTGGGCCCCTGCGCGGGGTAAGGCAAGAGACCCAGTACTTC. Translating it yields CAWSGPLRGVRQETQYF.

This clonotype was observed at least ten times. This chain links TRBV7-9 with TRBJ2-1; the match to TRBD2 covers 7 bases. Trimming at V came to 1 base and at J to 7 bases, leaving 4 bases not matched to a gene. The germline V gene has CDR1 SEHNR and CDR2 FQNEAQ (reference sequence). This CDR3 comprises 14 residues. Here the CDR3 DNA reads TGTGCCAGCAGCTTAGGGGGACTAAAGAATGAGCAGTTCTTC. Translated: CASSLGGLKNEQFF.

This clonotype appeared a few times. The V and J genes are TRBV20-1 and TRBJ1-1; D is uncertain. V dropped 5 bases and J dropped 8 bases, with 15 bases sitting between them. CDR3 size: 12 residues. From germline, CDR1 is DFQATT and CDR2 SNEGSKA (reference sequence). The CDR3 region has the DNA TGCAGTGCTTCTCGTATAGTGGAGGAAGCTTTCTTT. This sequence encodes CSASRIVEEAFF.

This clonotype was found many times. The V call is TRBV29-1, the J call TRBJ1-5, with 9 bases fitting TRBD1. The CDR3 has 14 amino acids. V dropped 7 bases and J dropped 5; count of bases not matched to a gene: 9. The germline V gene has CDR1 SQVTM and CDR2 ANQGSEA. The CDR3 coding sequence is TGCAGCGCGGCCACAGGGGGCGGAGATCAGCCCCAGCATTTT. This translates into CSAATGGGDQPQHF.

The chain carries TRBV12-3 or TRBV12-4 and TRBJ1-1; no clear D gene. V lost 3 bases to trimming and J lost 3 bases, with 8 bases between them. The CDR3 is 13 amino acids. DNA of the CDR3: TGTGCCAGCAGTTTGCTATCGGACACTGAAGCTTTCTTT. Amino acids: CASSLLSDTEAFF.

The chain carries TRBV29-1 and TRBJ2-3; D may be TRBD1 (6 bases). Germline-derived CDR1 and CDR2 are SQVTM and ANQGSEA. There are 13 residues in the CDR3. V was clipped by 6 bases and J by 4 bases, with 14 bases between them. In nucleotides, the CDR3 is TGCAGCGTGGTACAGGGTGGCGCAGATACGCAGTATTTT. This codes for CSVVQGGADTQYF.

This clonotype was detected ten times or more. The chain combines TRBV18 with TRBJ2-1, with a possible D match to TRBD1 (6 bases). V was shortened by 1 base and J by 4 bases, with 8 bases between the two germline ends. CDR1 KGHSH and CDR2 LQKENI come from the germline V gene. This CDR3 contains 14 residues. CDR3 amino acids: CASSPRTGYNEQFF. In DNA, the CDR3 is TGTGCCAGCTCACCACGCACAGGGTACAATGAGCAGTTCTTC.

The chain has TRBV18 and TRBJ1-1; D unclear. The germline V gene has CDR1 KGHSH and CDR2 LQKENI. The CDR3 extends over 11 amino acids. Between the trimmed V and J ends, which lost 3 bases and 7 bases, there was a span of 6 bases. CDR3 DNA: TGTGCCAGCTCACCGTCGAGTGAAGCTTTCTTT. Encoded protein: CASSPSSEAFF.

This clonotype was counted between two and nine times. The chain is built from TRBV30 and TRBJ2-5; 7 bases line up with TRBD1. The length of the CDR3 is 15 residues. V was pared by 3 bases and J by 1 base, with 8 bases of the junction left unmatched. In germline, CDR1 is GTSNPN, CDR2 SVGIG (reference sequence). The CDR3 coding sequence is TGTGCCTGGAGCCACCCCCGGGACAGCCAAGAGACCCAGTACTTC. Its translation is CAWSHPRDSQETQYF.

This clonotype was seen at least ten times. The CDR3 DNA reads TGCAGCGTTGCTACAGGGACCAAGGGAACCGGGGAGCTGTTTTTT. As protein: CSVATGTKGTGELFF. The rearrangement joins TRBV29-1 to TRBJ2-2, with D maybe TRBD1 (6 bases). The germline gives CDR1 SQVTM, CDR2 ANQGSEA. This CDR3 contains 15 residues. V was pared by 4 bases and J by 5 bases, with 17 bases between.

This clonotype was counted at least ten times. The rearrangement uses TRBV7-2 and TRBJ2-3; D gene ambiguous. Trimming removed 1 base from V and 0 bases from J, with 5 bases in between. This CDR3 is built from 14 residues. Germline CDR1 reads SGHTA; CDR2 reads FQGNSA. The CDR3 DNA reads as TGTGCCAGCAGCTTAGAAGTTAGCACAGATACGCAGTATTTT. Protein product: CASSLEVSTDTQYF.

Concerning this clonotype itself: It may be a read error: a sequence one base away is much more abundant. The genes are TRBV29-1 and TRBJ1-2, with TRBD1 as a possible D gene (5 bases). This CDR3 comprises 12 residues. CDR1 and CDR2 (germline): SQVTM, ANQGSEA. The CDR3 DNA follows: TGCAGCGTTGCCGACAGAGGTTATGGCCACACCTTC. Its translation: CSVADRGYGHTF.

The chain is built from TRBV29-1 and TRBJ1-4; no clear D. Between the trimmed V and J ends, which lost 5 bases and 4 bases, there was a span of 14 bases. Germline-derived CDR1 and CDR2 are SQVTM and ANQGSEA. The CDR3 totals 14 residues. The CDR3 here is CSVQDWTDNEKLFF. The CDR3 DNA sequence: TGCAGCGTTCAGGACTGGACTGATAATGAAAAACTGTTTTTT.